The sequence of this T cell receptor (beta chain) was determined in a study of cytomegalovirus exposure and HLA in healthy donors (dated 2017 in TCRdb). Notes on the research overall: In an earlier analysis of around 540 of the donors, 250 to 350 Gb of sequence data and 90 million to 120 million unique TCR beta sequences from some 170 million T cells were reported. Roughly 300 gigabases of sequencing data and tens of millions of unique TCR sequences were included in an early release covering roughly 600 HLA-typed donors. The number of typed donors differed by locus: 629-630 for A, B, C, DRB1 and DQB1; about 520 for DQA1; fewer than 610 for DPA1; and 400 to 480 for DPB1. Class I and class II HLA loci were covered by the typing at four-digit resolution. Rather than using new phenotypic data, the later analysis identified candidate immune exposures from TCR beta sequences and from how often those sequences occurred across donors. The study profiled the T cell repertoires of about 720 subjects by immunosequencing and related them to cytomegalovirus serostatus. The study aimed to test whether signatures of past pathogen exposure could be identified by cataloging public T cell receptors. To predict cytomegalovirus infection status, the study combined high-throughput TCR immunosequencing, statistical association of individual TCRs with disease status, and machine learning. Because of strong linkage in the cohort, roughly five DR-DQ haplotypes were treated as single units for association and clustering. Besides the first cohort of hundreds of subjects, a separate validation cohort made up of 95 to 150 different subjects was used. An earlier analysis of about 600 of the donors used high-throughput TCR beta sequencing to judge whether each TCR beta V gene segment behaved as functional or pseudogenic. All discovery cohort repertoires had been generated using a single sequencing platform. In a later analysis, previously published TCR beta repertoires from 550 to 750 donors were re-analyzed and high-resolution HLA genotyping was added so that TCR occurrence patterns could be studied. Donor age, sex, ethnicity and CMV serostatus were compiled together with the repertoire data. Of the 398 genotyped donors, 65% to 90% were placed in the genetic ancestry cluster associated with self-reported Caucasian donors. On average, about 200,000 unique TCR beta nucleotide sequences were sequenced per donor among fewer than 500 genotyped donors of the cohort, with roughly a sixth of those sequences being non-productive. A later genetic analysis took genome-wide SNP genotypes for about 65% of the 666 donors and used that subset as a discovery cohort.

Per the germline V gene (reference sequence), LNHDA is the CDR1 and SQIVND is the CDR2. From the cysteine up to the phenylalanine, the CDR3 has a length of 14 residues. Only CDR3 DNA is held: 42 bases, read in frame from base 1. A distance of 18 bases separates the germline ends of V and J, which lose 11 bases and 4 bases respectively. The investigation overall reported the following: Some IMGT-functional V segments, including TRBV6-2 and TRBV6-3, could not be distinguished by the 87-base-pair reads and were therefore excluded. Because HLA typing was unavailable for some donors at each locus, only the typed subset was used in association tests. A further reported finding was that TCR beta sequences accurately predicted the HLA-A and HLA-B alleles for most subjects in the first cohort. In a later analysis, TCR association rates were found to vary across HLA loci, with the most associated TCRs seen for DRB1 alleles and the fewest for HLA-C alleles. It was suggested by the authors that the approach could potentially be generalized to other disease states and immunological phenotypes. In a later analysis, HLA-associated TCR beta chains showed more clonal expansion and lower generation probabilities than non-associated chains that were equally common. In a later analysis, about 17,000 TCR beta sequences were associated with specific HLA alleles at a false discovery rate of 0.05. Compared with the 666-donor mean, donors in an Asian-associated ancestry cluster had fewer N-insertions in productive TCRs, according to a later genetic analysis. Sequencing depth was assumed to be roughly uniform across donors in the presence/absence analyses, though that assumption may not hold. A later genetic analysis associated a missense DCLRE1C variant with V-gene and J-gene trimming of TCR beta chains, and an independent cohort replicated the association. The sequencing pipeline was judged likely to have produced a cluster of highly shared sequence variants as a technical artifact. This cohort had only TCR beta chains sequenced, and the lack of alpha or paired-chain data limited which features could be detected. CMV serostatus was the only immune exposure information available for the cohort. A few of the identified cytomegalovirus-associated TCR beta chains were confirmed in vitro to be specific for cytomegalovirus antigens. When HLA alleles, especially DR and DQ, strongly co-occurred, attributing TCR associations to individual alleles was difficult. Cytomegalovirus status was reported to be diagnosed by the classifier with high specificity and sensitivity in both the original and validation cohorts. The earlier analysis of approximately 560 of the donors excluded roughly 17 rarely observed V segments, including chromosome 9 orphons, because counts were too low. In an earlier analysis of 500 to 650 of the donors, most TCR beta V segments appeared in productive rearrangements about 87% or about 30% of the time, broadly matching IMGT annotations. A later analysis found that most CMV-associated TCR beta chains appeared HLA-restricted, with HLA associations seemingly driven largely by CMV exposure. Linkage disequilibrium might explain the correlated functional status among segregating V segments, but an unknown experimental factor could not be ruled out. Across donors, most TCR sequences were observed very rarely, whereas some public TCRs were present in many individuals. The study gave a list of some 150 TCR beta chains associated with cytomegalovirus. According to a later analysis, parvovirus B19, influenza, CMV and Epstein-Barr virus appeared linked to several top co-occurrence clusters.

Library method: the immunoSEQ multiplex PCR assay. A mixture of 60 forward primers for TCR Vbeta segments and 13 reverse primers for TCR Jbeta segments was used in the multiplex PCR. A multiplex PCR assay on genomic DNA amplified the CDR3 region of rearranged TCR beta genes. On the Illumina HiSeq System, the amplified TCR beta libraries were sequenced as 87-base-pair reads. Turning to the authors' computational methods: In a later analysis, tens of millions of unique TCR beta chains were counted across the approximately 640 repertoires, and roughly 11 million of these chains were shared by at least two donors. To remove PCR and sequencing errors, raw reads were error-corrected and collapsed into unique sequences using a nearest-neighbor algorithm that merged closely related sequences. V, D and J gene segments were assigned by aligning CDR3 sequences to IMGT reference sequences. For a sequence to be retained, a match of at least six nucleotides was required to both a V gene segment and a J gene segment. A rearrangement was called productive if the CDR3 had no stop codons and remained in frame with V and J, and every other rearrangement was called non-productive. CDR3 was defined by IMGT convention, running from the second conserved V-encoded cysteine to the conserved J-encoded phenylalanine. Sequences without an unambiguous match to a single V gene segment were excluded from the earlier analysis of about 640 of the donors. An earlier analysis of over 450 of the donors classified V segments as functional when productive rearrangements were above 56.7% and as segregating when the standard deviation between donors was above 5%. To diagnose cytomegalovirus status from the catalog of TCR beta chain sequences, a statistical classification framework was built. In a later analysis, TCR nucleotide sequences were compared against IMGT/GENE-DB human TR gene sequences so that V and J genes could be assigned. The TCRdist pipeline was used in a later analysis to assign CDR3 sequences and most-parsimonious VDJ recombination scenarios. In a later analysis, every TCR beta chain was defined by the combination of its CDR3 amino acid sequence and its V-gene family, and reads without a unique V-gene family were dropped. As a way to deal with suspected cross-contamination and a sequencing artifact, a later analysis dropped roughly 600 nucleotide sequences that were highly shared and had low generation probability. In a later analysis, a clonal expansion index for each public chain was calculated from normalized within-repertoire ranks of inferred template counts. Generation probabilities in a later analysis came from a VDJ recombination model fitted to out-of-frame rearrangements, and those results were checked against IGoR. In a later analysis, hypergeometric tests were used to score TCR-TCR, TCR-HLA and TCR-CMV co-occurrence, with a repertoire-size bias correction applied to TCR pairs. A later analysis estimated false discovery rates by permuting HLA or CMV assignments 20 times. A later analysis grouped co-occurring TCRs with DBSCAN, adding TCRdist sequence similarity when clustering within HLA-allele-positive subsets. For co-occurrence clustering, repertoires with fewer than 30,000 or more than 120,000 public chains were excluded, along with 4 to 6 repertoires with anomalous nucleotide sharing. TCRdb carries this immuneACCESS record with in-frame sequences only. Its versions omit some clonotypes, under half of them owing to an unresolved V gene in the studies checked, with the rest unexplained. V and J calls and clone size are those listed in that table; D and trimming were worked out from the DNA. Recorded for this sample are more than 75,000 clones; around 75% of them occurred a single time. The ten largest clones add up to about 15% of the sample.

About this clone: Its antigen remains undetermined. Per-nucleotide qualities are absent, and no much larger clonotype sits a single base away.

In total, roughly 670 healthy bone marrow donors made up the cohort. At the time of sampling, every cohort member was nominally healthy, though immune exposures that went unrecorded were likely present. The donor was CMV seropositive and belonged to the group of more than 250 seropositive cohort members. Every donor gave a peripheral blood sample, and the peripheral blood mononuclear cells from that sample were used for TCR beta sequencing. Genomic DNA was extracted from the blood cell samples with the Qiagen DNeasy Blood Extraction Kit. Sequencing was done on a sample of PBMCs. The V and J segments used are TRBV19 and TRBJ1-3, with a weak D call of TRBD1 (5 bases match). This receptor was identified in a middle-aged woman in good health and CMV-seropositive. The sequenced DNA: TGTGCCGGGACTTGGGGGGGGAGGGGAAACACCATATATTTT. Translated, it reads CAGTWGGRGNTIYF.